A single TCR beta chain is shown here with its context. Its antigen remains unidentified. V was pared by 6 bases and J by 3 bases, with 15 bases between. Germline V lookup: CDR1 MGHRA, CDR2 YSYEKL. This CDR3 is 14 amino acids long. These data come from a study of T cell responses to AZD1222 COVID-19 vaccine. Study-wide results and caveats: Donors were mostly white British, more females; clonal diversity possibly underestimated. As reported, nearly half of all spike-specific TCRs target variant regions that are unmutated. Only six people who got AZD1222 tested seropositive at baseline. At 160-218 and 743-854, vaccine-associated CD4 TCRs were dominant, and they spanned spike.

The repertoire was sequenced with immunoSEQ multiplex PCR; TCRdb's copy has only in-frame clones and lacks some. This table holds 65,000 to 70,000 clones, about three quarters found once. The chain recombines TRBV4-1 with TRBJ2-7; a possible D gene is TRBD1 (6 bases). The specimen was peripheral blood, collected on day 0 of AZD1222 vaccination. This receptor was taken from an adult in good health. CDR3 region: CASRPPGTSYEQYF. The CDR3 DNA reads TGCGCCAGCAGGCCGCCCGGGACAAGCTACGAGCAGTACTTC.